This entry lists 22 T cell receptor beta chains sequenced from one sample in a study of post-analysis software for immune sequencing data. Presence of unique molecular identifiers characterized the TCR beta cDNA libraries. TCRdb itself ran the PCR reads through MiXCR, one entry per CDR3 protein. In the table there are about half a million distinct CDR3 sequences, approximately 34% of which are singletons. Their antigens are not known. Whole-study results and caveats: Patients had higher frequencies than controls of roughly 5 TRBV segments, including TRBV5-6, TRBV5-1 and TRBV20-1.

The sequenced sample was blood. All receptors derive from a girl younger than 18 with multiple sclerosis.

This clonotype has more than one count but fewer than ten. The chain couples TRBV4-1 to TRBJ2-7; 7 bases match TRBD1. CDR1 and CDR2 (germline): MGHRA, YSYEKL. V shed 4 bases and J 1 base; nucleotides not matched to a gene: 7. The CDR3 has 15 amino acids. The CDR3 region is CASSRTGAGSYEQYF. CDR3 nucleotides: TGCGCCAGCAGCCGCACAGGGGCAGGGTCCTACGAGCAGTACTTC.

V is TRBV6-1 and J is TRBJ1-1, with D uncertain. The CDR3 is 18 residues long. V was pared by 1 base and J by 0 bases, with 18 bases between. Per the germline V gene, CDR1 is MNHNS and CDR2 is SASEGT. CDR3 nucleotide sequence: TGTGCCAGCAGTGAAGGATTATCCCCGGCAGGCATGAACACTGAAGCTTTCTTT. Its protein is CASSEGLSPAGMNTEAFF.

This clonotype was seen a handful of times. V usage is TRBV5-1 and J usage is TRBJ2-7, with 7 positions matching TRBD1. The CDR3 covers 13 residues. Germline V gene data show CDR1 as SGHRS and CDR2 as YFSETQ. V gave up 4 bases and J gave up 5 bases; unmatched junction bases: 6. CDR3 residues: CASSEGQVHEQYF. CDR3 in DNA: TGCGCCAGCAGCGAAGGACAGGTTCACGAGCAGTACTTC.

This clonotype has only a few counts. V gene TRBV29-1 combines with J gene TRBJ1-2; a possible D gene is TRBD1 (6 bases). Deletions cut 3 bases from V and 8 bases from J, with 16 bases between. Germline lookup yields CDR1 SQVTM and CDR2 ANQGSEA. CDR3 size: 13 residues. The CDR3 sequence is CSVEINRVYGYTF. Written as DNA, the CDR3 is TGCAGCGTTGAGATAAACAGGGTATACGGCTACACCTTC. Variable domain in full (rest from reference TRBV29-1 and TRBJ1-2): SAVISQKPSRDICQRGTSLTIQCQVDSQVTMMFWYRQQPGQSLTLIATANQGSEATYESGFVIDKFPISRPNLTFSTLTVSNMSPEDSSIYLCSVEINRVYGYTFGSGTRLTVV.

V is TRBV3-1 and J is TRBJ2-6; D remains ambiguous. Germline CDR1 and CDR2: LGHDT and YNNKEL (reference sequence). This CDR3 has 15 amino acids. Trimming removed 5 bases from V and 2 bases from J, with 10 bases in between. CDR3 region: CASSRKFTGANVLTF. CDR3 in DNA: TGTGCCAGCAGCAGGAAGTTTACTGGGGCCAACGTCCTGACTTTC.

The rearrangement links TRBV7-9 to TRBJ2-1; possibly TRBD2 for D (5 bases). CDR3 length: 15 amino acids. CDR1 and CDR2 (germline): SEHNR, FQNEAQ (reference sequence). The V and J ends lost 0 bases and 0 bases respectively, with 6 bases between them. CDR3 residues: CASSLAEGSYNEQFF. Here the CDR3 DNA reads TGTGCCAGCAGCTTAGCTGAGGGCTCCTACAATGAGCAGTTCTTC. The variable domain in full, with the rest retrieved from reference TRBV7-9 and TRBJ2-1, is DTGVSQNPRHKITKRGQNVTFRCDPISEHNRLYWYRQTLGQGPEFLTYFQNEAQLEKSRLLSDRFSAERPKGSFSTLEIQRTEQGDSAMYLCASSLAEGSYNEQFFGPGTRLTVL.

This clonotype was seen only a few times. V and J are TRBV5-1 and TRBJ2-5; either TRBD1 or TRBD2 may fit D (5 bases each). The CDR3 is 15 residues long. With 5 bases removed from V and 12 bases from J, the gap between germline ends came to 26 bases. Per the germline V gene, CDR1 is SGHRS and CDR2 is YFSETQ. This CDR3 reads CASSPLPGTFEEEYF. The CDR3 DNA reads as TGCGCCAGCAGTCCACTACCCGGGACGTTTGAGGAGGAGTACTTC.

On this clonotype itself: The junction and the germline gene differ at one end; a read error may be behind it. V is TRBV9 and J is TRBJ2-7; possible D gene TRBD2, 7 bases. CDR3 length: 15 amino acids. Per germline, CDR1 SGDLS and CDR2 YYNGEE. The CDR3 bases are TGTGCCAGCAGCGTGGGCGGGGGCCCCTCCTGCGAGCAGTACTTC. Protein product: CASSVGGGPSCEQYF.

This clonotype was seen ten or more times. The chain is built from TRBV6-6 and TRBJ2-5, with 8 bases identical to TRBD1. The CDR3 runs to 14 residues. Germline CDR1 MNHNY, CDR2 SVGAGI (reference sequence). The V and J ends lost 6 bases and 5 bases, in that order; junction bases with no gene match: 8. This CDR3 is CASRPTDRVETQYF. The CDR3 bases are TGTGCCAGCAGGCCAACGGACAGGGTCGAGACCCAGTACTTC.

The CDR3 here is CASSFRAGAYNEQFF. The CDR3, as DNA: TGCGCCAGCAGCTTTAGGGCGGGGGCCTACAATGAGCAGTTCTTC. The V call is TRBV5-1, the J call TRBJ2-1, with 7 positions matching TRBD2. This CDR3 is built from 15 residues. With 2 bases clipped from V and 2 bases from J, the junction kept 4 bases outside the gene matches. Germline V gene data show CDR1 as SGHRS and CDR2 as YFSETQ.

The chain is built from TRBV6-5 and TRBJ1-2, with 7 bases that match TRBD1. Germline V lookup: CDR1 MNHEY, CDR2 SVGAGI. This CDR3 spans 12 amino acids. V gave up 9 bases and J gave up 7 bases; unmatched junction bases: 8. The CDR3 nucleotides are TGTGCCAGTGGCGACAGGGTGGGTGGCTACACCTTC. Amino acids: CASGDRVGGYTF.

The CDR3 sequence is CASSEIRGDGQPQHF. CDR3 in DNA: TGTGCCAGCAGTGAAATTAGAGGGGATGGTCAGCCCCAGCATTTT. The V call is TRBV6-1, the J call TRBJ1-5; weak D call: TRBD1 (5 bases). The V end was cut by 2 bases, the J end by 6 bases, with 14 bases between. The CDR3 is 15 residues long. CDR1 is MNHNS, CDR2 SASEGT, per germline.

The genes are TRBV20-1 and TRBJ1-2, with a possible D match to TRBD1 (5 bases). The CDR3 runs 14 residues. Between the trimmed V and J ends, which lost 5 bases and 7 bases, there was a span of 20 bases. Looked up from germline, CDR1 is DFQATT and CDR2 is SNEGSKA (reference sequence). CDR3 nucleotide sequence: TGCAGTGCTGAGAGGGACGGGAGATTTCGTGGCTACACCTTC. Its protein product is CSAERDGRFRGYTF.

This clonotype was seen a few times. The rearrangement joins TRBV5-1 to TRBJ2-1; the match to TRBD2 covers 8 bases. Germline values: CDR1 SGHRS, CDR2 YFSETQ. Trimming cost V 2 bases and J 7 bases; bases outside gene matches: 8. This CDR3 has 15 residues. The CDR3 spells CASSFLGRGANEQFF. The CDR3 region has the DNA TGCGCCAGCAGCTTCCTCGGGCGGGGGGCGAATGAGCAGTTCTTC. The complete variable domain, with remaining parts taken from reference TRBV5-1 and TRBJ2-1, reads KAGVTQTPRYLIKTRGQQVTLSCSPISGHRSVSWYQQTPGQGLQFLFEYFSETQRNKGNFPGRFSGRQFSNSRSEMNVSTLELGDSALYLCASSFLGRGANEQFFGPGTRLTVL.

This chain connects TRBV12-3 or TRBV12-4 to TRBJ2-7; 10 positions agree with TRBD1. The CDR3 is made up of 14 amino acids. The junction had 7 bases not matched to a gene; V was cut back by 5 bases and J by 6 bases. The CDR3 region is CASSTGQGGGEQYF. The CDR3 nucleotides read TGTGCCAGCAGTACCGGACAGGGGGGTGGCGAGCAGTACTTC.

This clonotype turned up a few times. The genes are TRBV6-7 and TRBJ2-7, with D tentatively TRBD1 (5 bases). The J call is in doubt because the DNA end fits TRBJ2-5 better. TRBV6-7 is designated an ORF whose function remains uncertain. The CDR3 contains 14 residues. The CDR3 nucleotides are TGTGCCAGCAGTTATACGTTCAAGGGGGAGACCCAGTACTTC. Amino acid sequence: CASSYTFKGETQYF.

This clonotype was counted between two and nine times. The chain uses TRBV5-1 and TRBJ1-1; D gene uncertain. This CDR3 region has 13 residues. The V end was cut by 4 bases, the J end by 2 bases, with 9 bases between. Germline values: CDR1 SGHRS, CDR2 YFSETQ. CDR3 nucleotides: TGCGCCAGCAGCCTTCTCCGAAACACTGAAGCTTTCTTT. It specifies CASSLLRNTEAFF. The variable domain in full, with the rest retrieved from reference TRBV5-1 and TRBJ1-1, is KAGVTQTPRYLIKTRGQQVTLSCSPISGHRSVSWYQQTPGQGLQFLFEYFSETQRNKGNFPGRFSGRQFSNSRSEMNVSTLELGDSALYLCASSLLRNTEAFFGQGTRLTVV.

This chain uses TRBV5-1 with TRBJ1-2; possible D gene TRBD1, 5 bases. The length of the CDR3 is 17 residues. The germline gives CDR1 SGHRS, CDR2 YFSETQ. V lost 5 bases, J lost 0 bases, and 20 bases lay in between. This CDR3 reads CASSAPGGQGANYGYTF. In DNA form, the CDR3 reads TGCGCCAGCAGTGCCCCGGGAGGGCAGGGAGCTAACTATGGCTACACCTTC.

V usage is TRBV4-1 and J usage is TRBJ1-2; 8 positions agree with TRBD1. The junction had 3 bases not matched to a gene; V was cut back by 1 base and J by 8 bases. The CDR3 runs 13 residues. Germline V gives CDR1 MGHRA, CDR2 YSYEKL. CDR3 bases: TGCGCCAGCAGCCAAGGACAGGGGATGGGCTACACCTTC. It codes for CASSQGQGMGYTF.

This clonotype was seen many times. The chain couples TRBV5-1 to TRBJ2-5; maybe TRBD2 (5 bases). Germline CDR1 is SGHRS and CDR2 is YFSETQ. V lost 1 base to trimming and J lost 5 bases, with 9 bases between them. The CDR3 has 13 amino acids. The CDR3 bases are TGCGCCAGCAGCTTGCGAGGGAAGGAGACCCAGTACTTC. This translates into CASSLRGKETQYF.

In this sample, this clonotype turned up a few times. This chain links TRBV6-4 with TRBJ2-5; 13 bases line up with TRBD2. CDR1 MRHNA and CDR2 SNTAGT come from the germline V gene. This CDR3 is built from 15 residues. Germline trimming cut 2 bases from V and 11 bases from J; bases unmatched to any gene: 8. CDR3 residues: CASSDTSGGANEQYF. In DNA form, the CDR3 reads TGTGCCAGCAGTGACACTAGCGGGGGGGCCAATGAGCAGTACTTC.

The V and J genes are TRBV29-1 and TRBJ1-1, with D hard to call. V dropped 6 bases and J dropped 5 bases, with 13 bases sitting between them. Per germline, CDR1 SQVTM and CDR2 ANQGSEA. CDR3 length equals 12 residues. The DNA of the CDR3 is TGCAGCGTACCAAGAAAGGATACTGAAGCTTTCTTT. This codes for CSVPRKDTEAFF.